This entry concerns a single TCR beta chain. Authors' processing steps: Reference gene primer amplification gave estimated nucleated cell counts. The method was immunoSEQ multiplex PCR; TCRdb's version includes in-frame clones alone and lacks a portion of them. V and J calls and clone size are as listed in that table; D and trimming were resolved from the DNA. The sample lists some 270,000 clones, almost 85% occurring once. This entry comes from a study of blood T cell repertoires in COVID-19. Study overall: Spain, Italy and the United States supplied samples that represented acute and convalescent COVID-19. Nucleic acid was either cDNA or gDNA, and it came from T cells, B-cell-depleted T cells, or PBMCs.

This CDR3 has 13 residues. Trimming pared 0 bases from V and 2 bases from J, leaving 7 bases between. Germline V gives CDR1 GTSNPN, CDR2 SVGIG (reference sequence). Participants spanned ages about 18 to 100 years and resided in over 20 US areas. V and J are TRBV30 and TRBJ1-1; the D is unclear. This TCR was recovered from a woman in her 50s with acute COVID-19. What was sequenced was PBMCs or T cells enriched from blood (not recorded which). The CDR3 DNA follows: TGTGCCTGGAGTGTTACAACAAACACTGAAGCTTTCTTT. Amino acid sequence: CAWSVTTNTEAFF.